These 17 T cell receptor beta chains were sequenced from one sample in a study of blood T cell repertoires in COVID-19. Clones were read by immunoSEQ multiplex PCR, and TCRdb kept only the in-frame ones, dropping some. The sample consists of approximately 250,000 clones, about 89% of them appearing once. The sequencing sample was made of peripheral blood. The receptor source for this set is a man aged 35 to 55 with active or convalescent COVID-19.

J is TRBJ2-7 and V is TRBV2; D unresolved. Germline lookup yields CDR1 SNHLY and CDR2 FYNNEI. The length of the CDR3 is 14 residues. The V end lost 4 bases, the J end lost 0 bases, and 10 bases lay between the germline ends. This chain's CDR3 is CASSAGQSSYEQYF. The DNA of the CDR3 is TGTGCCAGCAGTGCCGGTCAAAGCTCCTACGAGCAGTACTTC.

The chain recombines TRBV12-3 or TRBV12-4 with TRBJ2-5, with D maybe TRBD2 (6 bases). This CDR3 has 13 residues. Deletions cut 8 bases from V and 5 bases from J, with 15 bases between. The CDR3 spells CASLEGGGETQYF. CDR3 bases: TGTGCCAGCTTGGAGGGAGGCGGTGAGACCCAGTACTTC.

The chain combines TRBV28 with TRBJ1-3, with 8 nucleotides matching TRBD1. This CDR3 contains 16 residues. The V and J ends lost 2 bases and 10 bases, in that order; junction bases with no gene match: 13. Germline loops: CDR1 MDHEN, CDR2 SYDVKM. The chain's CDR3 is CASSLRRGQGRRTIYF. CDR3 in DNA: TGTGCCAGCAGTTTACGGCGTGGACAGGGACGGCGAACCATATATTTT. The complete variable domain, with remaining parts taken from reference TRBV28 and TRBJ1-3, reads DVKVTQSSRYLVKRTGEKVFLECVQDMDHENMFWYRQDPGLGLRLIYFSYDVKMKEKGDIPEGYSVSREKKERFSLILESASTNQTSMYLCASSLRRGQGRRTIYFGEGSWLTVV.

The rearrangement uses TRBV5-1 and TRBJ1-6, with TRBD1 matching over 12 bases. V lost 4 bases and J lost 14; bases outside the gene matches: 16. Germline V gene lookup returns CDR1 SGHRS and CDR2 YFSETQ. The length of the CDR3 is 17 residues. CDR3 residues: CASSPGGTGGPKSSLHF. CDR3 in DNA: TGCGCCAGCAGCCCGGGAGGGACAGGGGGCCCAAAATCGTCCCTCCACTTT.

The CDR3 is CASSEYRTGGWNEQFF. In DNA form, the CDR3 reads TGTGCCAGCAGTGAATATAGGACAGGGGGCTGGAATGAGCAGTTCTTC. The chain recombines TRBV25-1 with TRBJ2-1, with TRBD1 matching 11 bases. Germline loops: CDR1 MGHDK, CDR2 SYGVNS. This CDR3 has 16 amino acids. Trimming cost V 0 bases and J 7 bases; bases outside gene matches: 5. Supplemented by reference TRBV25-1 and TRBJ2-1, the full variable domain reads EADIYQTPRYLVIGTGKKITLECSQTMGHDKMYWYQQDPGMELHLIHYSYGVNSTEKGDLSSESTVSRIRTEHFPLTLESARPSHTSQYLCASSEYRTGGWNEQFFGPGTRLTVL.

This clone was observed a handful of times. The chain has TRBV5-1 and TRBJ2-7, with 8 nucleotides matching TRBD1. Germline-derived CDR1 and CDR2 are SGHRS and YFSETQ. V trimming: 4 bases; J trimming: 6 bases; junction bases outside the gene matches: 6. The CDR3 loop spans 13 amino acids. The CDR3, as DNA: TGCGCCAGCAGCCTGGACAGGGCTTCCGAGCAGTACTTC. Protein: CASSLDRASEQYF.

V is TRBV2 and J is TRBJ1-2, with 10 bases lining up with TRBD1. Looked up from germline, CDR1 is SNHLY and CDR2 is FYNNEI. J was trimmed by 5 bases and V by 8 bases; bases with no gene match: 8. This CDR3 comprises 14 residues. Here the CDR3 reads CASSTGGGGYGYTF. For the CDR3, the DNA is TGTGCCAGCTCGACAGGGGGCGGCGGGTATGGCTACACCTTC.

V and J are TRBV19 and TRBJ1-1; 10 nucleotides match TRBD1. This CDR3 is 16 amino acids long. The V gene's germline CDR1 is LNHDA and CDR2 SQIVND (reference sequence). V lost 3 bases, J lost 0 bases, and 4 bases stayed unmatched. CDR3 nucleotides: TGTGCCAGTAGTATGGGGACAGGGGTAATGAACACTGAAGCTTTCTTT. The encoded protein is CASSMGTGVMNTEAFF.

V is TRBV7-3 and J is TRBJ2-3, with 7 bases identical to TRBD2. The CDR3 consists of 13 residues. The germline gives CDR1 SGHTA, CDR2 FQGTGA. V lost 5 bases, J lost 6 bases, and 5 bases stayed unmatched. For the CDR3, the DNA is TGTGCCAGCAGCATGACTAGCTTGGATACGCAGTATTTT. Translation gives CASSMTSLDTQYF.

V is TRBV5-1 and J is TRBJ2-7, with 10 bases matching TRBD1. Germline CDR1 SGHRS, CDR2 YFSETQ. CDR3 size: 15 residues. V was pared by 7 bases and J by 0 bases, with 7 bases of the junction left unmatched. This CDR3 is CASGPGTGASYEQYF. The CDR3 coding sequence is TGCGCCAGCGGCCCCGGGACAGGGGCCTCCTACGAGCAGTACTTC.

CDR3 nucleotides: TGCAGCGTTGGAGACCCGAAAATCCCCGGGTTGTCTGGAAACACCATATATTTT. This translates into CSVGDPKIPGLSGNTIYF. V usage is TRBV29-1 and J usage is TRBJ1-3; unclear D gene. The V gene's germline CDR1 is SQVTM and CDR2 ANQGSEA. Trimming removed 4 bases at V and 1 base at J, with 23 bases between. This CDR3 has 18 amino acids.

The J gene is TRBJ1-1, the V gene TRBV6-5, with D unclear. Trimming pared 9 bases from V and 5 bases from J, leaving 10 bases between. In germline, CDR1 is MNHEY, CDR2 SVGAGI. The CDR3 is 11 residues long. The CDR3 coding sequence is TGTGCCAGTGGGAGAGGGACTGAAGCTTTCTTT. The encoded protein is CASGRGTEAFF.

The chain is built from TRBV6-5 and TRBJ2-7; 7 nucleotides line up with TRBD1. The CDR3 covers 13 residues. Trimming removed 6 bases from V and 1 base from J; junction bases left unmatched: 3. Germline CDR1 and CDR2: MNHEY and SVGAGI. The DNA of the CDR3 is TGTGCCAGCAGCGAGACAGGGTCCTACGAGCAGTACTTC. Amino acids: CASSETGSYEQYF.

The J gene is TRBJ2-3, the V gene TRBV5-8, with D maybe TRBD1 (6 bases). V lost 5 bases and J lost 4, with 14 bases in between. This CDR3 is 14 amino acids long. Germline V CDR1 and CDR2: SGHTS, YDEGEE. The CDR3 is CASSLRDRSDTQYF. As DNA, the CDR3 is TGTGCCAGCAGTCTCCGTGACAGGTCAGATACGCAGTATTTT.

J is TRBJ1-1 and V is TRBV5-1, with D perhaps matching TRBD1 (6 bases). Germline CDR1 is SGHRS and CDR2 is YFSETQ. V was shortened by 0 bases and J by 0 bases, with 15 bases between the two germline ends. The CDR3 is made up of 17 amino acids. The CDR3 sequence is CASSLGQGFTMNTEAFF. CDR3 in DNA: TGCGCCAGCAGCTTGGGGCAGGGGTTCACCATGAACACTGAAGCTTTCTTT.

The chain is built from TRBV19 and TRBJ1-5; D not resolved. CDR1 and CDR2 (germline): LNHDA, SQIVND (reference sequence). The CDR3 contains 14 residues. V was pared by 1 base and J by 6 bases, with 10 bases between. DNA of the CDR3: TGTGCCAGTAGTATAGTGCAAGGCGGTCAGCCCCAGCATTTT. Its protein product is CASSIVQGGQPQHF.

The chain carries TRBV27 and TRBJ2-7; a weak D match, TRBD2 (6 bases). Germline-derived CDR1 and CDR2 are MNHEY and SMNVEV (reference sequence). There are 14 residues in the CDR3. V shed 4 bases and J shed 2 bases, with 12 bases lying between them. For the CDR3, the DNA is TGTGCCAGCAGTTCGGGGGTCGCCCCCTACGAGCAGTACTTC. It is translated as CASSSGVAPYEQYF.